This TCR beta chain was obtained from a study of cytomegalovirus exposure and HLA in healthy donors. Study overall: There were approximately 81 million unique TCRs (from HLA-typed donors) in an early data release.

The PCR had 60 Vbeta and 13 Jbeta primers. Assay: immunoSEQ multiplex PCR; the TCRdb copy retains only in-frame clones and omits some. This table has roughly 100,000 clones, about a tenth appearing once. Study results and caveats: CMV serostatus was the only recorded immune exposure for donors. Cytomegalovirus-associated status was assigned to fewer than 200 TCR beta chains. Association of a missense DCLRE1C variant with TCR beta V- and J-gene trimming was reported in a later analysis.

The junction had 11 bases not matched to a gene; V was cut back by 1 base and J by 2 bases. The CDR3 extends over 18 amino acids. Germline V gene lookup returns CDR1 MNHNS and CDR2 SASEGT. Remarks on this clone: Its target is unknown.

The chain links TRBV6-1 to TRBJ2-3, with 8 bases identical to TRBD1. Sequenced input: PBMCs. This TCR derives from a man aged 40-49 years in good health and CMV-seropositive. The CDR3 sequence: CASSEVGQGRGPTDTQYF. CDR3 nucleotide sequence: TGTGCCAGCAGTGAAGTGGGGCAGGGCAGGGGGCCCACAGATACGCAGTATTTT.